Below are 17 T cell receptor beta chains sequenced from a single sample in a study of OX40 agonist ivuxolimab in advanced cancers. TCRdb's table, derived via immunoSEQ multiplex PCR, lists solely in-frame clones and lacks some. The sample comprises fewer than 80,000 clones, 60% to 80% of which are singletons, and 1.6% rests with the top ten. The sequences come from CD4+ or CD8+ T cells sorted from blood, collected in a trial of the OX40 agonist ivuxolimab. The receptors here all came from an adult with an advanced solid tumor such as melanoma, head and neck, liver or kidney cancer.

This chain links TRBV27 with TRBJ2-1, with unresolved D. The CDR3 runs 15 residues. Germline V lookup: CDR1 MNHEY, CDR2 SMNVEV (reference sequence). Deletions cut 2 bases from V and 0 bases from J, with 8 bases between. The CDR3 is CASSLTRSSYNEQFF. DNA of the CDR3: TGTGCCAGCAGTTTAACGAGAAGCTCCTACAATGAGCAGTTCTTC.

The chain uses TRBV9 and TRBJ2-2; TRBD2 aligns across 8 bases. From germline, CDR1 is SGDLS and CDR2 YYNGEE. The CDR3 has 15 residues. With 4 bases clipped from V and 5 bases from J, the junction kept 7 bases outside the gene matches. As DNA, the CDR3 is TGTGCCAGCAGCCCCCCCAGCGGGAGTACCGGGGAGCTGTTTTTT. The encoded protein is CASSPPSGSTGELFF.

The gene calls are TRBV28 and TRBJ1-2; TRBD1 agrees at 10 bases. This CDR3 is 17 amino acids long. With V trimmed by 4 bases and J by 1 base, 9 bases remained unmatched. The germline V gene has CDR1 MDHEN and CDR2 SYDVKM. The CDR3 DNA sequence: TGTGCCAGCAGTTCGGGACAGGGGCTTCTTGATAACTATGGCTACACCTTC. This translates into CASSSGQGLLDNYGYTF.

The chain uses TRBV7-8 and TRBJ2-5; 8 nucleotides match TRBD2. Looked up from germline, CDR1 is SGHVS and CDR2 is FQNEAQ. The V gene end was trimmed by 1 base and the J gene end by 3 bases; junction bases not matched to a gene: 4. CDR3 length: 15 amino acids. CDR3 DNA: TGTGCCAGCAGCTTAGAAGCGGGGGTAGAAGAGACCCAGTACTTC. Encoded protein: CASSLEAGVEETQYF.

The CDR3 loop reads CASSQDIPGQGKATQYF. The DNA for the CDR3 is TGTGCCAGCAGCCAAGATATTCCCGGACAGGGAAAGGCGACCCAGTACTTC. J is TRBJ2-5 and V is TRBV14; 8 nucleotides match TRBD1. CDR3 length: 17 residues. The J segment lost 7 bases and the V segment lost 0 bases, leaving 13 bases of the junction unmatched. Germline CDR1 SGHDN, CDR2 FVKESK.

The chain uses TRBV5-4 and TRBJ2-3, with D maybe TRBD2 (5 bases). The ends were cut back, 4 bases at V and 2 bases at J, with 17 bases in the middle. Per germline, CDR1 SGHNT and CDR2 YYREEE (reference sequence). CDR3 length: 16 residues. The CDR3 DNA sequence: TGTGCCAGCAGCCCCGGAGGTTCCACACACACAGATACGCAGTATTTT. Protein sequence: CASSPGGSTHTDTQYF. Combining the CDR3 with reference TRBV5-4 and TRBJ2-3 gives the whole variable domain ETGVTQSPTHLIKTRGQQVTLRCSSQSGHNTVSWYQQALGQGPQFIFQYYREEENGRGNFPPRFSGLQFPNYSSELNVNALELDDSALYLCASSPGGSTHTDTQYFGPGTRLTVL.

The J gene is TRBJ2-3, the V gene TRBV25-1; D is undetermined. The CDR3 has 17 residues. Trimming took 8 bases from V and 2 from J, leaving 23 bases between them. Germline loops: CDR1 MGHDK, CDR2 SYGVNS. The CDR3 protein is CASVETQGASDTDTQYF. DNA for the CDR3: TGTGCCAGCGTCGAAACGCAAGGCGCTTCCGACACAGATACGCAGTATTTT.

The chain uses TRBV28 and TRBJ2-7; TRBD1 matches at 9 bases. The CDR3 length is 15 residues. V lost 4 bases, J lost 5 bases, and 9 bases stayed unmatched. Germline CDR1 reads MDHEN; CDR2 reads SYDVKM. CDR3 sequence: CASSSTGTGSHEQYF. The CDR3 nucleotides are TGTGCCAGCAGTTCCACCGGGACAGGGAGCCACGAGCAGTACTTC.

The CDR3 loop is CASSQRQGAYEQYF. As DNA, the CDR3 is TGTGCCAGCAGCCAGAGACAGGGAGCCTACGAGCAGTACTTC. The chain employs TRBV5-8 and TRBJ2-7; 7 bases line up with TRBD1. The CDR3 consists of 14 residues. The V gene end was trimmed by 4 bases and the J gene end by 2 bases; junction bases not matched to a gene: 6. Germline V gives CDR1 SGHTS, CDR2 YDEGEE.

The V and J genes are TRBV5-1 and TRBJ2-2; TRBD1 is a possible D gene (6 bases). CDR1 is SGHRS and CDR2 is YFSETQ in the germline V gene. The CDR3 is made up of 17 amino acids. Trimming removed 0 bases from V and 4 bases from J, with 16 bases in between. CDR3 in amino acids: CASSLGVQGRGTGELFF. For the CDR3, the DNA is TGCGCCAGCAGCTTGGGTGTTCAGGGGAGAGGCACCGGGGAGCTGTTTTTT. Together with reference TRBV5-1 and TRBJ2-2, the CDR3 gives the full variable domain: KAGVTQTPRYLIKTRGQQVTLSCSPISGHRSVSWYQQTPGQGLQFLFEYFSETQRNKGNFPGRFSGRQFSNSRSEMNVSTLELGDSALYLCASSLGVQGRGTGELFFGEGSRLTVL.

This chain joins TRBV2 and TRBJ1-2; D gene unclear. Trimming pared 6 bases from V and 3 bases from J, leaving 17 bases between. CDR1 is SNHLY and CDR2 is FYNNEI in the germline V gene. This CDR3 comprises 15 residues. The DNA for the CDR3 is TGTGCCAGCAGCGAAAGGGCTAGCCTAGACTATGGCTACACCTTC. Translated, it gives CASSERASLDYGYTF.

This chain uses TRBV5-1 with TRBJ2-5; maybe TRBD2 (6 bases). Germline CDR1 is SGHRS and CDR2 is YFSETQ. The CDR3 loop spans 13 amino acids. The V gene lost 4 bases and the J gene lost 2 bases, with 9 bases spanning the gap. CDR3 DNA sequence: TGCGCCAGCAGCGTGGGACTGCAAGAGACCCAGTACTTC. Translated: CASSVGLQETQYF.

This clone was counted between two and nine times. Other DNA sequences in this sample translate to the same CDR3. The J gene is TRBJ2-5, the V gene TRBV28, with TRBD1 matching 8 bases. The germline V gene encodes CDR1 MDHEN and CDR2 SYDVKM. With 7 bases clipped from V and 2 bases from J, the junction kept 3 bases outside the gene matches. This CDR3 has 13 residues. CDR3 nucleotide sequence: TGTGCCAGCAACCGGGACAGGCAAGAGACCCAGTACTTC. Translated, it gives CASNRDRQETQYF.

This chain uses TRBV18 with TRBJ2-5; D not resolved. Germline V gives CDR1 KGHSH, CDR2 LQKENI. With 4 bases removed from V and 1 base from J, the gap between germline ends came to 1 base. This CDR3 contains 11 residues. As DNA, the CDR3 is TGTGCCAGCTCACTCCAAGAGACCCAGTACTTC. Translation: CASSLQETQYF.

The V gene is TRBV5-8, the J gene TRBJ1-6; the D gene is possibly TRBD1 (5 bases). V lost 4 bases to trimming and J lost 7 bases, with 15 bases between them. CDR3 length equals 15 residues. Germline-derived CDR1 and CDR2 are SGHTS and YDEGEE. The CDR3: CASSPAGGINSPLHF. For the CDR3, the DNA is TGTGCCAGCAGCCCCGCCGGGGGAATAAATTCACCCCTCCACTTT.

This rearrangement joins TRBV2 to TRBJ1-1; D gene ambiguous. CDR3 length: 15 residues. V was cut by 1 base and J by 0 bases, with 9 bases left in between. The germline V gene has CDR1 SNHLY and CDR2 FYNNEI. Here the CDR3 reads CASSEGVGMNTEAFF. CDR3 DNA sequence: TGTGCCAGCAGTGAAGGGGTGGGGATGAACACTGAAGCTTTCTTT.

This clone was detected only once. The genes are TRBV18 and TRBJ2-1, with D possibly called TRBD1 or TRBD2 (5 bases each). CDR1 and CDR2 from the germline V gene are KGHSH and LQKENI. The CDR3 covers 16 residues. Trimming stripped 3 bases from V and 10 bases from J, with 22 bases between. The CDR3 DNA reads TGTGCCAGCTCACCGTTAGGGGTTGGGGGTACAGAGGAGCAGTTCTTC. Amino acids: CASSPLGVGGTEEQFF.